This T cell receptor (beta chain) was sequenced in a study of early T cells in non-severe SARS-CoV-2 infection. Researchers tagged individual cDNA molecules with unique molecular identifiers. Via MiXCR, TCRdb re-called the 5' RACE reads, giving one row per CDR3 protein. The repertoire includes about 36,000 distinct CDR3 sequences, less than 8% of them detected once, and 24% sits in the top ten. The study, taken as a whole, reports: Sequences matched to VDJdb favored anti-spike CD8 responses, while private and CD4 specificities were missed.

With V trimmed by 6 bases and J by 4 bases, 7 bases remained unmatched. CDR3 length: 14 residues. CDR1 is SQVTM, CDR2 ANQGSEA, per germline. This clonotype was seen many times. What it binds is unknown. The clonotype comes from an adult who was a healthcare worker with PCR-confirmed SARS-CoV-2 infection or an uninfected control (not recorded which). The V and J genes are TRBV29-1 and TRBJ2-1, with 9 positions matching TRBD2. The material was whole blood, obtained at baseline. The CDR3, as DNA: TGCAGCGTGGTCCCTAGCGGGACATACAATGAGCAGTTCTTC. Amino acids: CSVVPSGTYNEQFF.